A single sample is the source of the 11 T cell receptor beta chains below, sequenced in a study of identical twins. TCRdb recomputed calls from the 5' RACE reads with MiXCR, one row per CDR3 protein. The sample holds around 450,000 distinct CDR3 sequences, 14% seen once. This same sample was also part of a study on yellow fever vaccine responses in identical twins.

The sample consisted of CD4+ T cells sorted from blood. The receptors were gathered from a woman aged 18-30 years in good health.

The chain couples TRBV6-5 to TRBJ2-7, with 8 bases matching TRBD2. Germline lookup yields CDR1 MNHEY and CDR2 SVGAGI. V shed 6 bases and J 1 base; nucleotides not matched to a gene: 5. CDR3 length: 14 amino acids. DNA of the CDR3: TGTGCCAGCAGATTAGGACTAGCTTCCTACGAGCAGTACTTC. Protein: CASRLGLASYEQYF.

This clonotype was seen repeatedly, ten times or more. This chain uses TRBV12-3 or TRBV12-4 with TRBJ2-2, with D possibly being TRBD2 (6 bases). Trimming removed 4 bases from V and 2 bases from J, with 14 bases in between. The CDR3 sequence is 16 residues long. As DNA, the CDR3 is TGTGCCAGCAGTTCTACCCGGGGAGGAAACACCGGGGAGCTGTTTTTT. This translates into CASSSTRGGNTGELFF.

This clonotype has a handful of counts. The chain has TRBV29-1 and TRBJ2-5; the match to TRBD2 covers 14 bases. Germline CDR1 is SQVTM and CDR2 is ANQGSEA. The CDR3 runs 16 residues. V dropped 5 bases and J dropped 9; count of bases not matched to a gene: 14. The CDR3 nucleotides read TGCAGCGTTACCTGGACTAGCGGGGGGCTAACATTGGCCCAGTACTTC. Translating gives CSVTWTSGGLTLAQYF. The entire variable domain, with the rest obtained from reference TRBV29-1 and TRBJ2-5, is as follows: SAVISQKPSRDICQRGTSLTIQCQVDSQVTMMFWYRQQPGQSLTLIATANQGSEATYESGFVIDKFPISRPNLTFSTLTVSNMSPEDSSIYLCSVTWTSGGLTLAQYFGPGTRLLVL.

This clonotype was observed a few times. CDR3 sequence reads: CASSLAGWVLGETQYF. The CDR3 DNA is TGTGCCAGCAGCTTAGCAGGATGGGTCCTTGGGGAGACCCAGTACTTC. The chain carries TRBV7-9 and TRBJ2-5; D gene ambiguous. CDR3 size: 16 residues. Germline V gene lookup returns CDR1 SEHNR and CDR2 FQNEAQ (reference sequence). Trimming cost V 0 bases and J 5 bases, with 16 bases left between them. Using reference TRBV7-9 and TRBJ2-5 for the parts outside the CDR3, the full variable domain is DTGVSQNPRHKITKRGQNVTFRCDPISEHNRLYWYRQTLGQGPEFLTYFQNEAQLEKSRLLSDRFSAERPKGSFSTLEIQRTEQGDSAMYLCASSLAGWVLGETQYFGPGTRLLVL.

This clonotype has more than one count but fewer than ten. The chain carries TRBV14 and TRBJ2-2; TRBD1 might be the D (5 bases). This CDR3 has 15 amino acids. Germline V gene data show CDR1 as SGHDN and CDR2 as FVKESK. Trimming removed 1 base from V and 6 bases from J, with 12 bases in between. CDR3 loop: CASSQGQTRAGELFF. The CDR3 bases are TGTGCCAGCAGCCAAGGCCAAACCAGGGCCGGGGAGCTGTTTTTT.

This clonotype was found a few times. The chain combines TRBV7-2 with TRBJ2-7, with D possibly matching TRBD1 (6 bases). From germline, CDR1 is SGHTA and CDR2 FQGNSA. V was trimmed by 0 bases and J by 4 bases, leaving 13 bases between them. The CDR3 totals 15 residues. Here the CDR3 DNA reads TGTGCCAGCAGCTTAGCGCTGGACAGCTTATACGAGCAGTACTTC. It yields the protein CASSLALDSLYEQYF.

The chain employs TRBV6-1 and TRBJ1-5, with 7 nucleotides matching TRBD1. V gave up 2 bases and J gave up 4 bases; unmatched junction bases: 5. This CDR3 region has 15 residues. Germline loops: CDR1 MNHNS, CDR2 SASEGT. The CDR3: CASSESGQINQPQHF. CDR3 bases: TGTGCCAGCAGTGAATCGGGACAGATAAATCAGCCCCAGCATTTT.

The CDR3, as DNA: TGTGCCACCAGTGTTCGCGGGGGGCGCACAGATACGCAGTATTTT. It is translated as CATSVRGGRTDTQYF. V usage is TRBV24-1 and J usage is TRBJ2-3; TRBD2 matches at 8 bases. CDR3 length equals 15 residues. The V segment lost 5 bases and the J segment 1 base; nucleotides outside the gene matches: 4. Looked up from germline, CDR1 is KGHDR and CDR2 is SFDVKD.

This rearrangement joins TRBV3-1 to TRBJ1-4, with 8 bases that match TRBD1. The CDR3 totals 14 residues. The ends lost 5 bases at V and 7 bases at J; junction bases unmatched: 6. CDR1 and CDR2 (germline): LGHDT, YNNKEL (reference sequence). The CDR3 is CASSYRGDREKLFF. The DNA of the CDR3 is TGTGCCAGCAGCTACAGGGGGGATCGTGAAAAACTGTTTTTT.

The chain couples TRBV6-1 to TRBJ2-7; 13 bases line up with TRBD2. The CDR3 sequence is 18 residues long. The V and J ends lost 6 bases and 3 bases, in that order; junction bases with no gene match: 14. Germline CDR1 and CDR2: MNHNS and SASEGT. The DNA for the CDR3 is TGTGCCAGCAGCGAGGGGGGACTAGCGGGACACCGGGTCTACGAGCAGTACTTC. It translates to CASSEGGLAGHRVYEQYF.

This clonotype showed up many times. V gene TRBV10-3 combines with J gene TRBJ1-1; 7 positions agree with TRBD1. CDR3 length equals 13 residues. Germline lookup yields CDR1 ENHRY and CDR2 SYGVKD. The trim removed 10 bases at V and 1 base at J, leaving 6 bases unmatched. CDR3 sequence reads: CATGQDGNTEAFF. CDR3 coding DNA: TGTGCCACCGGACAGGACGGGAACACTGAAGCTTTCTTT.